This T cell receptor beta chain was captured in a study of human T cells and chemical hapten exposure. Findings of the study overall: Clustering by CDR3 similarity yielded significantly more large clusters from expanded TCRs than controls.

The time point was: patch test 3, about 24 weeks after DPC sensitization. Treatment here: therapeutic diphenylcyclopropenone sensitization with weekly scalp DPC. The sample holds a few counts of this clonotype. As yet, its antigen is unknown. Germline assignment: CDR1 SQVTM and CDR2 ANQGSEA. This CDR3 is 11 amino acids long. Trimming removed 0 bases at V and 7 bases at J, with 3 bases between. Separate cDNA molecules received unique molecular identifiers, which the library attached to them. TCRdb reprocessed the RACE reads via MiXCR and lists one record per CDR3 protein. The sample has about 76,000 distinct CDR3 sequences, approximately 13% seen once; the top ten hold 5.7%.

The TCR was taken from a woman aged 50 to 65 with alopecia areata. Some clones in this sample may be carry-over from other donors' samples. This sample comprised whole blood, obtained in connection with sensitization to the hapten diphenylcyclopropenone (DPC). The V call is TRBV29-1, the J call TRBJ1-4; D gene ambiguous. Written as DNA, the CDR3 is TGCAGCGTTGAAGAGGGTGAAAAACTGTTTTTT. Amino acid sequence: CSVEEGEKLFF. The complete variable domain, with remaining parts taken from reference TRBV29-1 and TRBJ1-4, reads SAVISQKPSRDICQRGTSLTIQCQVDSQVTMMFWYRQQPGQSLTLIATANQGSEATYESGFVIDKFPISRPNLTFSTLTVSNMSPEDSSIYLCSVEEGEKLFFGSGTQLSVL.